This TCR beta chain was found in a study of graft-versus-host responses after intestinal transplantation. At the level of the study: Anti-thymocyte globulin was used for induction in all recipients, who then took tacrolimus and steroids for about three years.

The repertoire was sequenced with immunoSEQ multiplex PCR; TCRdb's copy has only in-frame clones and lacks some. Of over 40,000 clones in the sample, roughly 95% were seen once. In the case of this clone: The antigen remains undetermined.

The junction had 1 base not matched to a gene; V was cut back by 3 bases and J by 4 bases. CDR1 is MNHEY and CDR2 is SMNVEV in the germline V gene (reference sequence). The CDR3 has 13 residues. General observations from the study: GvH clones occurred in recipient marrow; some first appeared in ileum or blood. The presence of high graft-versus-host to host-versus-graft clonal ratios in allografts characterized patients with graft-donor T cell macrochimerism.

The gene calls are TRBV27 and TRBJ2-3, with 7 bases matching TRBD1. The sequence derives from a human donor who was the organ donor for an intestinal transplant. This sample comprised unstimulated CD8+ T cells sorted from spleen or lymph node cells, obtained before transplant. DNA of the CDR3: TGTGCCAGCAGTTTGACAGGGTCAGATACGCAGTATTTT. It codes for CASSLTGSDTQYF.